This T cell receptor beta chain was found in a study of shared clonotypes between healthy human individuals. Study-wide results and limits: The low donor count limited represented genetic and exposure-history diversity. Sequencing depth was a factor that was expected to affect clonotype sharing among donors.

Researchers divided each subset's genomic DNA evenly across several immunoSEQ plates. TCRdb keeps only in-frame clones here, not all; method: immunoSEQ multiplex PCR. Of roughly 770,000 clones listed, 90% to 98% are singletons. Only CD45RO-negative cells positively selected for CCR7 counted as naive CD8 cells, so terminally differentiated effector memory CD45RA+ cells were excluded. Only one count was recorded for this clone. The target antigen is unknown. This CDR3 spans 13 amino acids. The V gene lost 5 bases and the J gene lost 4 bases, with 11 bases spanning the gap. The germline V gene has CDR1 SEHNR and CDR2 FQNEAQ (reference sequence).

The chain is built from TRBV7-9 and TRBJ1-1; D remains ambiguous. The sequence derives from a man aged 25 to 40 in good health. Material for sequencing was naive CD8+ T cells sorted from blood. CDR3 in amino acids: CASSPTRGTEAFF. The CDR3 DNA reads as TGTGCCAGCAGCCCGACCCGGGGCACTGAAGCTTTCTTT.